This TCR beta chain is from a study of T cell repertoires in aging, cancer and after chemotherapy. Rearranged V-D-J TRB sequences were amplified with a mixed TRB-A/B primer pool. MiXCR, applied by TCRdb to the multiplex PCR reads, yields one record per CDR3 protein. The sample lists 2,000 or so distinct CDR3 sequences, about 61% occurring once. This clonotype was found a few times. Amplification of TCR beta used genomic DNA extracted from peripheral blood. The receptor's source is a human donor with a solid tumor. Sequenced input: blood.

DNA for the CDR3: TGCAGTGCTCGGATGTCAGACTACGAGCAGTACTTC. Its translation: CSARMSDYEQYF. The chain is built from TRBV20-1 and TRBJ2-7; D ambiguous. V lost 5 bases and J lost 3, with 11 bases in between. CDR1 DFQATT and CDR2 SNEGSKA come from the germline V gene (reference sequence). This CDR3 is built from 12 residues.